The table lists the clone carrying this T cell receptor beta chain with many counts. Its target is not known. Original processing methods: Building a distant-metastasis classifier for papillary thyroid cancer drew on CDR3 differences across clinicopathological groups. TCRdb used MiXCR to call clones anew from the PCR reads. The V and J calls and clone size come from TCRdb's table, not from the authors' own analysis. The sample lists 30,000 to 40,000 clones; over 14% were seen once. Trimming pared 0 bases from V and 2 bases from J, leaving 10 bases between. CDR3 size: 16 residues. From germline, CDR1 is LGHNA and CDR2 YNFKEQ. This specimen comes from a study of metastatic and nonmetastatic thyroid tumors. Study details: Repertoires from malignant and benign thyroid patients were compared across blood and tumor or nodule tissue. Whole-study findings and limits: When malignant thyroid tumors were compared with benign nodules, TCR beta diversity was reportedly significantly higher in the malignant tumors. This held in both blood and tumor samples.

Every patient was untreated before thyroid surgery. The chain employs TRBV4-2 and TRBJ1-4, with TRBD1 as a possible D gene (6 bases). The receptor was derived from a male donor with papillary thyroid cancer or a benign thyroid nodule (not recorded which). Some clones in this sample may be carry-over from other donors' samples. Input material: blood. In DNA, the CDR3 is TGTGCCAGCAGCCAAGAAACAGGGTCTACTAATGAAAAACTGTTTTTT. It yields the protein CASSQETGSTNEKLFF.